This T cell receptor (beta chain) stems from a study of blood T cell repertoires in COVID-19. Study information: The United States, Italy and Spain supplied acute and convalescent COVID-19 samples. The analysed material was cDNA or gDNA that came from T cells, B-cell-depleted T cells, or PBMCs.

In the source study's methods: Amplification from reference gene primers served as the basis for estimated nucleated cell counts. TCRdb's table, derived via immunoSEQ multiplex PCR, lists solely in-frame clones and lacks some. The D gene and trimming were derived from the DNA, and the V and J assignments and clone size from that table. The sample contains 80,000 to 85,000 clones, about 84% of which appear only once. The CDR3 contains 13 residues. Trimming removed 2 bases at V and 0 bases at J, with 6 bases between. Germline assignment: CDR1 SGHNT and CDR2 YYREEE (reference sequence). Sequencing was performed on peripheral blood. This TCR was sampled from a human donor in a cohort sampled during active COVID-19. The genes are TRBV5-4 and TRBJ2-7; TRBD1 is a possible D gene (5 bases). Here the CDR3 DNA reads TGTGCCAGCAGCTTCCAGGGCTCCTACGAGCAGTACTTC. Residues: CASSFQGSYEQYF. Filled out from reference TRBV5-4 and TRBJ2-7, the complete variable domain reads ETGVTQSPTHLIKTRGQQVTLRCSSQSGHNTVSWYQQALGQGPQFIFQYYREEENGRGNFPPRFSGLQFPNYSSELNVNALELDDSALYLCASSFQGSYEQYFGPGTRLTVT.